Below are 21 T cell receptor beta chains sequenced from a single sample in a study of blood T cells in healthy people across ages. A second PCR of roughly 6 to 12 cycles used a sample-barcoded 5' primer and a J-beta primer mix. TCRdb re-analysed the 5' RACE reads in MiXCR, keeping a single row per CDR3 protein. Of roughly 1,300,000 distinct CDR3 sequences listed, 55% to 75% are singletons. Sequencing was done on a sample of blood. The receptors here all came from a young man in good health.

J is TRBJ2-1 and V is TRBV30, with TRBD2 matching over 8 bases. V was pared by 3 bases and J by 5 bases, with 6 bases of the junction left unmatched. Germline values: CDR1 GTSNPN, CDR2 SVGIG (reference sequence). The length of the CDR3 is 14 residues. CDR3 protein: CAWRVAGRHNEQFF. In DNA, the CDR3 is TGTGCCTGGAGGGTAGCGGGGAGACACAATGAGCAGTTCTTC.

The table lists this clonotype with a few counts. This chain links TRBV4-2 with TRBJ2-7, with TRBD2 matching over 7 bases. This CDR3 is 15 amino acids long. The V gene's germline CDR1 is LGHNA and CDR2 YNFKEQ. Trimming cost V 1 base and J 3 bases; bases outside gene matches: 6. CDR3 DNA sequence: TGTGCCAGCAGCCAAGTGGCTAGCGGCAACTACGAGCAGTACTTC. It translates to CASSQVASGNYEQYF.

In the case of this clonotype: This may come from a read error, since a much larger clone is one base off. This sequence joins TRBV29-1 and TRBJ2-5, with 12 bases aligning to TRBD2. Germline values: CDR1 SQVTM, CDR2 ANQGSEA. There are 13 residues in the CDR3. The CDR3 DNA reads as TGCAGCGTCCGGACTAGCGGGGAGGAGATCCAGTACTTC. Translation: CSVRTSGEEIQYF.

This chain uses TRBV3-1 with TRBJ2-5; D gene uncertain. The DNA matches TRBJ2-7 better at its end, which makes the J call doubtful. The germline gives CDR1 LGHDT, CDR2 YNNKEL (reference sequence). This CDR3 is 13 amino acids long. In DNA form, the CDR3 reads TGTGCCAGCAGCCAATTCCGCCAACCCGAGCAGTACTTC. This translates into CASSQFRQPEQYF.

The chain is built from TRBV4-2 and TRBJ1-6; 7 bases are shared with TRBD1. Germline loops: CDR1 LGHNA, CDR2 YNFKEQ. The CDR3 extends over 15 amino acids. With 1 base clipped from V and 9 bases from J, the junction kept 6 bases outside the gene matches. CDR3 sequence reads: CASSQATGVASPLHF. The CDR3 nucleotides are TGTGCCAGCAGCCAAGCCACAGGGGTAGCTTCACCCCTCCACTTT.

J is TRBJ2-1 and V is TRBV7-9; D is unclear. This CDR3 contains 15 residues. The V gene lost 4 bases and the J gene lost 10 bases, with 20 bases spanning the gap. Germline V CDR1 and CDR2: SEHNR, FQNEAQ (reference sequence). Here the CDR3 DNA reads TGTGCCAGCAGCTCCTCTTTTCTTGGTGGACCCGAGCAGTTCTTC. This gives the protein CASSSSFLGGPEQFF.

The chain carries TRBV20-1 and TRBJ2-5; TRBD1 matches at 7 bases. CDR3 length: 13 residues. The V gene end was trimmed by 2 bases and the J gene end by 11 bases; junction bases not matched to a gene: 11. CDR1 is DFQATT and CDR2 is SNEGSKA in the germline V gene (reference sequence). The CDR3: CSARPTGTEEQYF. The CDR3 nucleotides are TGCAGTGCTAGACCGACAGGGACGGAGGAGCAGTACTTC.

This sequence joins TRBV4-2 and TRBJ2-5, with a tentative D call TRBD2 (5 bases). Germline V gene sequence: CDR1 LGHNA, CDR2 YNFKEQ. The CDR3 is made up of 15 amino acids. Trimming removed 4 bases at V and 3 bases at J, with 15 bases between. The CDR3 loop reads CASSPGGGLEETQYF. The DNA of the CDR3 is TGTGCCAGCAGCCCGGGCGGTGGACTGGAAGAGACCCAGTACTTC.

This chain connects TRBV10-2 to TRBJ2-1, with D possibly being TRBD2 (5 bases). V was clipped by 10 bases and J by 3 bases, with 13 bases between them. The CDR3 consists of 13 residues. The germline gives CDR1 WSHSY, CDR2 SAAADI. In nucleotides, the CDR3 is TGCGCCACCTCATACGGACTCTACAATGAGCAGTTCTTC. Translation: CATSYGLYNEQFF.

Only one count was recorded for this clonotype. J is TRBJ2-4 and V is TRBV9, with 8 bases that match TRBD2. The tail of the sequence fits TRBJ2-7 better, so the J call may be wrong. CDR1 SGDLS and CDR2 YYNGEE come from the germline V gene. The CDR3 length is 16 residues. In DNA, the CDR3 is TGTGCCAGCAGCGTAGGAAGCGGGGGCTACTCCTACGAGCAGTACTTC. The encoded protein is CASSVGSGGYSYEQYF.

Only one count was recorded for this clonotype. This rearrangement joins TRBV27 to TRBJ2-1; D remains ambiguous. V shed 0 bases and J shed 12 bases, with 12 bases lying between them. CDR1 and CDR2 (germline): MNHEY, SMNVEV (reference sequence). The CDR3 length is 13 residues. This CDR3 reads CASSLSGLSGQFF. The CDR3 DNA reads TGTGCCAGCAGTTTATCCGGATTATCGGGGCAGTTCTTC.

This chain links TRBV4-1 with TRBJ2-7; no definite D call. CDR3 length: 15 residues. Germline V CDR1 and CDR2: MGHRA, YSYEKL. The ends were cut back, 0 bases at V and 4 bases at J, with 13 bases in the middle. Here the CDR3 reads CASSQDRSPRYEQYF. The CDR3 DNA reads TGCGCCAGCAGCCAAGATCGAAGCCCCCGTTACGAGCAGTACTTC.

V and J are TRBV6-2 or TRBV6-3 and TRBJ1-5, with D perhaps matching TRBD1 (5 bases). CDR3 length equals 15 residues. Germline loops: CDR1 MNHEY, CDR2 SVGEGT. V was clipped by 7 bases and J by 3 bases, with 16 bases between them. CDR3 coding DNA: TGTGCCAGCACCGTGGACATGCCCTTCAATCAGCCCCAGCATTTT. It yields the protein CASTVDMPFNQPQHF.

The table lists this clonotype with a few counts. V gene TRBV28 combines with J gene TRBJ1-6; weak D call: TRBD1 (6 bases). Germline-derived CDR1 and CDR2 are MDHEN and SYDVKM. The CDR3 has 15 amino acids. V shed 2 bases and J shed 7 bases, with 12 bases lying between them. The DNA of the CDR3 is TGTGCCAGCAGTTTACGGTATGGGGGCAATTCACCCCTCCACTTT. It encodes CASSLRYGGNSPLHF.

The chain has TRBV11-2 and TRBJ1-5; 7 positions agree with TRBD1. CDR3 length equals 19 residues. V lost 0 bases to trimming and J lost 0 bases; unmatched junction nucleotides: 11. Germline assignment: CDR1 SGHAT and CDR2 FQNNGV. CDR3 DNA: TGTGCCAGCAGCTTAGACAGCCTCGGGACAGTTCATAGCAATCAGCCCCAGCATTTT. Its translation: CASSLDSLGTVHSNQPQHF.

The rearrangement links TRBV10-3 to TRBJ1-5, with a tentative D call TRBD1 (6 bases). The germline V gene has CDR1 ENHRY and CDR2 SYGVKD. This CDR3 has 16 residues. Between the trimmed V and J ends, which lost 3 bases and 6 bases, there was a span of 18 bases. CDR3 residues: CAISDMDSLESQPQHF. The DNA of the CDR3 is TGTGCCATCAGTGATATGGACAGTTTGGAAAGTCAGCCCCAGCATTTT.

The chain combines TRBV5-1 with TRBJ1-1, with 10 bases matching TRBD1. Trimming took 4 bases from V and 1 from J; bases not matched to a gene: 7. This CDR3 has 16 residues. Per the germline V gene, CDR1 is SGHRS and CDR2 is YFSETQ. The CDR3 sequence is CASSPGTGDPNTEAFF. CDR3 DNA: TGCGCCAGCAGCCCGGGGACAGGGGACCCGAACACTGAAGCTTTCTTT.

This clonotype showed up just once. V is TRBV20-1 and J is TRBJ2-1; 10 nucleotides match TRBD2. The CDR3 length is 15 residues. Germline CDR1 and CDR2: DFQATT and SNEGSKA (reference sequence). V dropped 3 bases and J dropped 6; count of bases not matched to a gene: 8. The CDR3 here is CSASATSGNLNEQFF. The CDR3 DNA is TGCAGTGCTAGCGCTACTAGCGGGAACCTCAATGAGCAGTTCTTC.

This rearrangement joins TRBV7-2 to TRBJ1-2; TRBD1 is a possible D gene (5 bases). The V gene lost 1 base and the J gene lost 4 bases, with 10 bases spanning the gap. Germline V CDR1 and CDR2: SGHTA, FQGNSA. This CDR3 is built from 14 residues. DNA for the CDR3: TGTGCCAGCAGCTTAGAGACAGTTGGCTATGGCTACACCTTC. Amino acids: CASSLETVGYGYTF.

The chain couples TRBV4-1 to TRBJ2-4; a possible D gene is TRBD2 (5 bases). The J call may be in error: the DNA end matches TRBJ2-7 better. The CDR3 extends over 15 amino acids. The germline CDR1 and CDR2 sequences are MGHRA and YSYEKL. In DNA, the CDR3 is TGCGCCAGCAGCCAACGGGCAGACGGGGACTACGAGCAGTACTTC. This translates into CASSQRADGDYEQYF.

The CDR3 spells CASSHTTENEQFF. Written as DNA, the CDR3 is TGTGCCAGCAGCCATACTACTGAAAATGAGCAGTTCTTC. This rearrangement joins TRBV13 to TRBJ2-1; no firm D call. The length of the CDR3 is 13 residues. Trimming shortened V by 5 bases and J by 7 bases, and 12 bases separated the two germline ends. Germline V CDR1 and CDR2: PRHDT, FYEKMQ (reference sequence).